These 11 T cell receptor beta chains were sequenced from one sample in a study of response to subunit inactivated influenza vaccine. MiXCR, run by TCRdb on the RT-PCR reads, gives a single entry per CDR3 protein. The sample contains roughly 700,000 distinct CDR3 sequences, 11% to 15% of which appear only once. This sample comprised PBMCs from blood, obtained around 14 days before vaccination. The receptors stem from a man between 45 and 60 years old who received an inactivated influenza vaccine.

This clonotype occurred a few times. J is TRBJ2-7 and V is TRBV29-1; 7 bases line up with TRBD1. Germline V CDR1 and CDR2: SQVTM, ANQGSEA. V shed 3 bases, J shed 8 bases, and the junction held 4 bases outside the gene matches. This CDR3 contains 11 residues. The CDR3 coding sequence is TGCAGCGTTGACACAGGGGCCCAGCAGTACTTC. Translating gives CSVDTGAQQYF.

The chain combines TRBV20-1 with TRBJ2-7; TRBD1 matches at 8 bases. After removal of 3 bases from V and 4 bases from J, the junction contained 5 bases not matched to a gene. Germline CDR1 and CDR2: DFQATT and SNEGSKA (reference sequence). The CDR3 is made up of 13 amino acids. The CDR3 DNA follows: TGCAGTGCTAGCGGGGACAGGAGATACGAGCAGTACTTC. Encoded protein: CSASGDRRYEQYF.

This clonotype was detected a few times. This chain links TRBV20-1 with TRBJ1-2, with D tentatively TRBD1 (6 bases). V was trimmed by 6 bases and J by 14 bases, leaving 19 bases between them. The CDR3 spans 11 residues. CDR1 is DFQATT and CDR2 is SNEGSKA in the germline V gene (reference sequence). The CDR3 loop is CSARTETRLTF. The CDR3 nucleotides read TGCAGTGCCCGGACAGAAACTCGTTTGACCTTC.

There are a few counts of this clonotype. The chain uses TRBV6-1 and TRBJ1-4; tentative D call: TRBD1 (5 bases). V was pared by 5 bases and J by 8 bases, with 15 bases between. The CDR3 is 14 residues long. Germline CDR1 reads MNHNS; CDR2 reads SASEGT. CDR3 in amino acids: CASSRITGAEKLFF. CDR3 DNA sequence: TGTGCCAGCAGTCGAATCACAGGAGCGGAAAAACTGTTTTTT.

This clonotype showed up just a few times. The rearrangement links TRBV5-1 to TRBJ1-4, with 9 bases that match TRBD1. The CDR3 has 14 residues. The V gene's germline CDR1 is SGHRS and CDR2 YFSETQ. Trimming at V came to 4 bases and at J to 8 bases, leaving 6 bases not matched to a gene. The CDR3 protein is CASSQDRGSEKLFF. Here the CDR3 DNA reads TGCGCCAGCAGCCAGGACAGGGGTTCCGAAAAACTGTTTTTT.

This clonotype was detected a few times. The J gene is TRBJ2-5, the V gene TRBV4-2; D ambiguous. CDR3 length: 13 amino acids. Trimming took off 0 bases at V and 5 bases at J, with 7 bases between the two ends. Looked up from germline, CDR1 is LGHNA and CDR2 is YNFKEQ. CDR3 sequence reads: CASSQDLPETQYF. CDR3 bases: TGTGCCAGCAGCCAAGATTTACCGGAGACCCAGTACTTC.

This clonotype was seen ten or more times. The chain couples TRBV6-5 to TRBJ2-7; D is possibly TRBD1 or TRBD2 (5 bases each). From germline, CDR1 is MNHEY and CDR2 SVGAGI. This CDR3 is built from 14 residues. V lost 2 bases and J 2 bases, leaving 10 bases between the germline ends. The CDR3 sequence is CASSYEGTPYEQYF. In nucleotides, the CDR3 is TGTGCCAGCAGTTACGAGGGGACCCCCTACGAGCAGTACTTC.

The chain uses TRBV7-9 and TRBJ1-1; D is unresolved. The CDR3 is 14 amino acids. With 5 bases removed from V and 5 bases from J, the gap between germline ends came to 15 bases. Per germline, CDR1 SEHNR and CDR2 FQNEAQ (reference sequence). The CDR3: CASSRPGEETEAFF. In nucleotides, the CDR3 is TGTGCCAGCAGCCGACCGGGCGAGGAGACTGAAGCTTTCTTT.

This clonotype was found many times. The genes are TRBV15 and TRBJ2-1; tentative D call: TRBD2 (5 bases). This CDR3 comprises 16 residues. The V and J ends lost 4 bases and 8 bases respectively, with 21 bases between them. CDR1 and CDR2 (germline): LNHNV, YYDKDF (reference sequence). This CDR3 reads CATSINHRGNGDEQFF. DNA for the CDR3: TGTGCCACCAGCATAAACCACCGGGGAAATGGGGATGAGCAGTTCTTC.

This clonotype was seen ten or more times. The chain is built from TRBV12-3 or TRBV12-4 and TRBJ2-2; weak D call: TRBD2 (5 bases). The CDR3 is made up of 15 amino acids. V lost 2 bases and J 6 bases, leaving 13 bases between the germline ends. This CDR3 is CASSLMTTGPGELFF. The CDR3 region has the DNA TGTGCCAGCAGTTTAATGACTACCGGTCCCGGGGAGCTGTTTTTT.

V and J are TRBV29-1 and TRBJ2-1; TRBD1 matches at 7 bases. CDR3 size: 13 residues. The V gene end was trimmed by 3 bases and the J gene end by 6 bases; junction bases not matched to a gene: 5. From germline, CDR1 is SQVTM and CDR2 ANQGSEA. CDR3 DNA: TGCAGCGTTGAGTCGGGACAGACCAATGAGCAGTTCTTC. Encoded protein: CSVESGQTNEQFF.